These 16 T cell receptor beta chains originate from one sample sequenced in a study of early T cells in non-severe SARS-CoV-2 infection. TCRdb analysed the 5' RACE reads with MiXCR anew, one entry per CDR3 protein. This table has tens of thousands of distinct CDR3 sequences, around 15% appearing once. Sequenced material: whole blood. The receptors here all came from an adult who was a healthcare worker with PCR-confirmed SARS-CoV-2 infection or an uninfected control (not recorded which).

This clonotype was detected a few times. The chain employs TRBV7-2 and TRBJ2-1, with 12 nucleotides matching TRBD2. Germline values: CDR1 SGHTA, CDR2 FQGNSA. CDR3 size: 14 residues. V was pared by 7 bases and J by 15 bases, with 13 bases of the junction left unmatched. The CDR3 reads CASTLAPSGGGWFF. CDR3 DNA: TGTGCCAGCACCCTAGCGCCTAGCGGGGGGGGCTGGTTCTTC.

The table lists this clonotype with a few counts. The V call is TRBV12-3 or TRBV12-4, the J call TRBJ2-3, with 14 positions matching TRBD2. J lost 5 bases, V lost 5 bases, and 3 bases had no gene match. The CDR3 consists of 15 residues. CDR3 protein: CASSLTSGRGDTQYF. CDR3 sequence (DNA): TGTGCCAGCAGTCTGACTAGCGGGAGGGGAGATACGCAGTATTTT.

This clonotype was recorded a few times. The chain uses TRBV29-1 and TRBJ1-1, with 9 positions matching TRBD1. CDR1 and CDR2 (germline): SQVTM, ANQGSEA. The CDR3 is 13 amino acids. V lost 7 bases to trimming and J lost 4 bases; unmatched junction nucleotides: 7. The CDR3 nucleotides are TGCAGCGCACTTGACAGGGGGGGCACTGAAGCTTTCTTT. Protein: CSALDRGGTEAFF.

This clonotype was counted at least ten times. In DNA form, the CDR3 reads TGTGCCACCAGTGACGACAGATTCAATCAGCCCCAGCATTTT. Its protein product is CATSDDRFNQPQHF. V gene TRBV24-1 combines with J gene TRBJ1-5; maybe TRBD1 (5 bases). Trimming removed 4 bases from V and 3 bases from J, with 9 bases in between. The CDR3 has 14 residues. CDR1 is KGHDR, CDR2 SFDVKD, per germline.

This clonotype appeared a few times. The V gene is TRBV4-1, the J gene TRBJ1-1, with D unresolved. V shed 3 bases and J shed 7 bases, with 6 bases lying between them. Germline CDR1 reads MGHRA; CDR2 reads YSYEKL. This CDR3 region has 11 residues. CDR3 region: CASSHLYEAFF. In DNA form, the CDR3 reads TGCGCCAGCAGCCACCTCTATGAAGCTTTCTTT.

V is TRBV7-2 and J is TRBJ2-3; possibly TRBD1 for D (5 bases). V dropped 1 base and J dropped 4 bases, with 12 bases sitting between them. Per germline, CDR1 SGHTA and CDR2 FQGNSA. The CDR3 covers 15 residues. CDR3 region: CASSLVGRASDTQYF. The CDR3 coding sequence is TGTGCCAGCAGCTTAGTTGGCAGGGCATCAGATACGCAGTATTTT.

The V gene is TRBV12-3 or TRBV12-4, the J gene TRBJ2-1; TRBD2 matches at 10 bases. The J segment lost 8 bases and the V segment lost 3 bases, leaving 7 bases of the junction unmatched. The CDR3 has 15 residues. As DNA, the CDR3 is TGTGCCAGCAGTTTCCAGCGGGGGGGCTGGGATGAGCAGTTCTTC. This translates into CASSFQRGGWDEQFF.

This chain joins TRBV7-2 and TRBJ2-1; no clear D gene. This CDR3 is 13 amino acids long. CDR1 is SGHTA and CDR2 is FQGNSA in the germline V gene. Trimming shortened V by 2 bases and J by 4 bases, and 6 bases separated the two germline ends. CDR3 coding DNA: TGTGCCAGCAGCTTAAGAGTTTACAATGAGCAGTTCTTC. This gives the protein CASSLRVYNEQFF. The full variable domain, its missing parts supplied by reference TRBV7-2 and TRBJ2-1, is GAGVSQSPSNKVTEKGKDVELRCDPISGHTALYWYRQSLGQGLEFLIYFQGNSAPDKSGLPSDRFSAERTGGSVSTLTIQRTQQEDSAVYLCASSLRVYNEQFFGPGTRLTVL.

This clonotype was observed a handful of times. The chain recombines TRBV12-3 or TRBV12-4 with TRBJ2-4; 7 bases map to TRBD1. CDR3 length equals 16 residues. The V and J ends lost 5 bases and 2 bases, in that order; junction bases with no gene match: 9. CDR3 amino acids: CASSAPGQQSKNIQYF. The CDR3 DNA reads as TGTGCCAGCAGTGCCCCGGGACAGCAATCCAAAAACATTCAGTACTTC.

The chain joins TRBV20-1 to TRBJ1-4; TRBD1 matches at 9 bases. The CDR3 consists of 18 residues. The V segment lost 3 bases and the J segment 3 bases; nucleotides outside the gene matches: 14. The germline V gene encodes CDR1 DFQATT and CDR2 SNEGSKA (reference sequence). The CDR3 bases are TGCAGTGCTAGGGGTCCCGGGACAGGGATGGATTCTAATGAAAAACTGTTTTTT. This translates into CSARGPGTGMDSNEKLFF.

This clonotype showed up just a few times. The chain has TRBV29-1 and TRBJ1-1, with unresolved D. Germline CDR1 is SQVTM and CDR2 is ANQGSEA. CDR3 length: 13 amino acids. Deletions cut 6 bases from V and 1 base from J, with 12 bases between. Here the CDR3 DNA reads TGCAGCGTGAGGCCCAACTGGAACACTGAAGCTTTCTTT. Protein product: CSVRPNWNTEAFF.

This clonotype has at least ten counts. This chain connects TRBV5-1 to TRBJ1-2; 9 bases are shared with TRBD1. V lost 5 bases, J lost 2 bases, and 4 bases stayed unmatched. CDR3 length equals 14 residues. Germline values: CDR1 SGHRS, CDR2 YFSETQ. CDR3 sequence (DNA): TGCGCCAGCAGTCCCGACAGGGGGAACTATGGCTACACCTTC. Protein product: CASSPDRGNYGYTF.

The chain has TRBV15 and TRBJ1-5, with 11 bases lining up with TRBD1. The V segment lost 5 bases and the J segment 1 base; nucleotides outside the gene matches: 7. CDR1 is LNHNV and CDR2 is YYDKDF in the germline V gene (reference sequence). The length of the CDR3 is 17 residues. CDR3 in amino acids: CATSLDRGLRSNQPQHF. CDR3 in DNA: TGTGCCACCAGCCTGGACAGGGGGCTGAGGAGCAATCAGCCCCAGCATTTT.

The V and J genes are TRBV20-1 and TRBJ2-3, with 7 bases fitting TRBD1. CDR3 size: 14 residues. Trimming removed 1 base from V and 0 bases from J; junction bases left unmatched: 1. CDR1 and CDR2 (germline): DFQATT, SNEGSKA (reference sequence). CDR3 sequence reads: CSARGQGSTDTQYF. The CDR3 nucleotides read TGCAGTGCTAGAGGACAGGGTAGCACAGATACGCAGTATTTT.

The CDR3 nucleotides read TGTGCCAGCAGCCAAGATCTGGCGGGAGGGGCAGATACGCAGTATTTT. Its protein product is CASSQDLAGGADTQYF. The genes are TRBV4-2 and TRBJ2-3, with TRBD2 matching 9 bases. CDR1 and CDR2 from the germline V gene are LGHNA and YNFKEQ. After removal of 0 bases from V and 4 bases from J, the junction contained 5 bases not matched to a gene. This CDR3 contains 16 residues.

The chain joins TRBV20-1 to TRBJ2-1; D is ambiguous. From germline, CDR1 is DFQATT and CDR2 SNEGSKA (reference sequence). Trimming took off 1 base at V and 7 bases at J, with 5 bases between the two ends. The CDR3 consists of 11 residues. CDR3 sequence reads: CSARAINEQFF. The CDR3 DNA sequence: TGCAGTGCTAGAGCAATTAATGAGCAGTTCTTC.